These 2 T cell receptor beta chains were sequenced from one sample in a study of blood T cell repertoires in COVID-19. Produced via immunoSEQ multiplex PCR; TCRdb's table is partial and in-frame only. This table has 150,000 to 200,000 clones, about 86% appearing once. The sequencing input was peripheral blood. The receptors stem from a man between 18 and 35 years old with active or convalescent COVID-19.

The V call is TRBV7-2, the J call TRBJ1-1, with no clear D. The CDR3 runs to 14 residues. The germline V gene encodes CDR1 SGHTA and CDR2 FQGNSA. With 5 bases removed from V and 0 bases from J, the gap between germline ends came to 10 bases. The CDR3 DNA sequence: TGTGCCAGCAGCCCGGTGGGCTTGAACACTGAAGCTTTCTTT. Translating gives CASSPVGLNTEAFF.

The CDR3 region has the DNA TGTGCCAGCAGCACGCGGGAGGAAGTAGCGGGAGCGAACACCGGGGAGCTGTTTTTT. It encodes CASSTREEVAGANTGELFF. V and J are TRBV21-1 and TRBJ2-2; the table assigns TRBD2, which was not confirmed against the DNA. TRBV21-1 is listed as a pseudogene. This CDR3 spans 19 amino acids.